Shown below are 26 T cell receptor beta chains from a single sample sequenced in a study of T cells in Graves' hyperthyroidism and ophthalmopathy. Amplified TCR beta CDR3 regions came from RNA transcripts. In the first-round RT-PCR of the TCR CDR3, the HTBI primer set was used. MiXCR, run by TCRdb on the multiplex PCR reads, gives a single entry per CDR3 protein. The data show about 210,000 distinct CDR3 sequences, 17% seen once. Sequencing was performed on blood. The receptors were gathered from a man aged 45-65 years with Graves' hyperthyroidism.

The chain recombines TRBV6-2 or TRBV6-3 with TRBJ2-5; 13 bases match TRBD2. This CDR3 has 16 residues. Germline CDR1 is MNHEY and CDR2 is SVGEGT. The ends lost 2 bases at V and 2 bases at J; junction bases unmatched: 2. The DNA of the CDR3 is TGTGCCAGCAGTTACGGACTAGCGGGGGCACAAGAGACCCAGTACTTC. The encoded protein is CASSYGLAGAQETQYF.

This clonotype was counted many times. The chain links TRBV7-2 to TRBJ2-7, with no clear D. Germline V gives CDR1 SGHTA, CDR2 FQGNSA. Trimming cost V 0 bases and J 0 bases, with 12 bases left between them. CDR3 size: 16 residues. For the CDR3, the DNA is TGTGCCAGCAGCTTAGCGACGGGTTTCAGCTCCTACGAGCAGTACTTC. Translating it yields CASSLATGFSSYEQYF.

At least ten counts were recorded for this clonotype. The V call is TRBV2, the J call TRBJ2-5; TRBD2 matches 7 bases. The CDR3 contains 14 residues. Germline V gives CDR1 SNHLY, CDR2 FYNNEI. The J segment lost 7 bases and the V segment lost 6 bases, leaving 11 bases of the junction unmatched. The CDR3 region is CASRTGGPGGTQYF. The CDR3 DNA is TGTGCCAGCAGGACCGGAGGCCCGGGGGGGACCCAGTACTTC.

This clonotype came up many times. The J gene is TRBJ2-5, the V gene TRBV12-3 or TRBV12-4; weak D call: TRBD1 (6 bases). The V and J ends lost 6 bases and 0 bases respectively, with 11 bases between them. The CDR3 covers 14 residues. Here the CDR3 reads CASRADSYQETQYF. As DNA, the CDR3 is TGTGCCAGCAGGGCGGACAGCTACCAAGAGACCCAGTACTTC.

This chain links TRBV7-2 with TRBJ2-5; 16 bases agree with TRBD2. The CDR3 has 19 amino acids. Germline CDR1 and CDR2: SGHTA and FQGNSA. With V trimmed by 3 bases and J by 2 bases, 9 bases remained unmatched. The CDR3 loop reads CASSLNLLGLAGGQETQYF. For the CDR3, the DNA is TGTGCCAGCAGCTTGAATCTTCTGGGACTAGCGGGAGGGCAAGAGACCCAGTACTTC.

The chain carries TRBV6-1 and TRBJ2-2; D perhaps matches TRBD2 (7 bases). The CDR3 totals 12 residues. The V end lost 8 bases, the J end lost 8 bases, and 12 bases lay between the germline ends. The germline gives CDR1 MNHNS, CDR2 SASEGT. The CDR3 spells CASRRGGGELFF. CDR3 DNA: TGTGCCAGCCGGAGGGGGGGGGGGGAGCTGTTTTTT.

The sample holds many counts of this clonotype. The chain employs TRBV20-1 and TRBJ2-1; D perhaps matches TRBD2 (6 bases). CDR1 is DFQATT, CDR2 SNEGSKA, per germline (reference sequence). The CDR3 is made up of 15 amino acids. V was clipped by 3 bases and J by 6 bases, with 18 bases between them. In nucleotides, the CDR3 is TGCAGTGCTAGCCTCGGTGCGGGATGGGGCAATGAGCAGTTCTTC. Its protein is CSASLGAGWGNEQFF.

In the case of this clonotype: One base away lies a much larger clone, so this may be a sequencing read error. The chain combines TRBV3-1 with TRBJ2-7; D is undetermined. CDR3 length: 10 amino acids. Between the trimmed V and J ends, which lost 5 bases and 5 bases, there was a span of 4 bases. Germline V gives CDR1 LGHDT, CDR2 YNNKEL (reference sequence). The CDR3: CASSVDEQYF. The CDR3 coding sequence is TGTGCCAGCAGCGTGGACGAGCAGTACTTC.

V is TRBV20-1 and J is TRBJ2-5; D not resolved. The length of the CDR3 is 14 residues. CDR1 is DFQATT, CDR2 SNEGSKA, per germline (reference sequence). Trimming pared 5 bases from V and 1 base from J, leaving 14 bases between. As DNA, the CDR3 is TGCAGTGCTCTACCACGACGCCTCCAAGAGACCCAGTACTTC. Translating gives CSALPRRLQETQYF.

This clonotype was counted ten times or more. V and J are TRBV12-5 and TRBJ2-7; no definite D call. The CDR3 is 13 amino acids. Germline CDR1 reads LGHNT; CDR2 reads FRNRAP. Trimming removed 0 bases at V and 4 bases at J, with 7 bases between. Here the CDR3 DNA reads TGTGCTAGTGGTTTGGTCTCGGGTTACGAGCAGTACTTC. It translates to CASGLVSGYEQYF.

This clonotype was observed at least ten times. This chain connects TRBV28 to TRBJ2-1, with 10 bases fitting TRBD2. CDR3 length: 16 amino acids. The germline CDR1 and CDR2 sequences are MDHEN and SYDVKM. Trimming removed 4 bases from V and 5 bases from J; junction bases left unmatched: 8. The CDR3 spells CASSYKVAGGDNEQFF. Written as DNA, the CDR3 is TGTGCCAGCAGTTATAAGGTAGCGGGAGGCGACAATGAGCAGTTCTTC.

This chain links TRBV5-5 with TRBJ2-1; 8 bases line up with TRBD2. Germline lookup yields CDR1 SGHKS and CDR2 YYEKEE (reference sequence). With V trimmed by 0 bases and J by 7 bases, 6 bases remained unmatched. There are 15 residues in the CDR3. As DNA, the CDR3 is TGTGCCAGCAGCTTGGAGCGGGAGAGGTGGAATGAGCAGTTCTTC. This gives the protein CASSLERERWNEQFF. The variable domain in full, with the rest retrieved from reference TRBV5-5 and TRBJ2-1, is DAGVTQSPTHLIKTRGQQVTLRCSPISGHKSVSWYQQVLGQGPQFIFQYYEKEERGRGNFPDRFSARQFPNYSSELNVNALLLGDSALYLCASSLERERWNEQFFGPGTRLTVL.

The chain carries TRBV19 and TRBJ2-1; TRBD2 aligns across 10 bases. V gave up 5 bases and J gave up 4 bases; unmatched junction bases: 17. Germline CDR1 LNHDA, CDR2 SQIVND (reference sequence). CDR3 length equals 19 residues. CDR3 region: CASSPGLSSGSHGYNEQFF. DNA of the CDR3: TGTGCCAGTAGTCCCGGTCTTTCTAGCGGGAGCCACGGATACAATGAGCAGTTCTTC.

This clonotype was recorded a few times. The chain employs TRBV28 and TRBJ2-6; D remains unclear. The CDR3 loop spans 15 amino acids. Germline V gives CDR1 MDHEN, CDR2 SYDVKM. Trimming stripped 1 base from V and 3 bases from J, with 7 bases between. The DNA of the CDR3 is TGTGCCAGCAGTTTATTGTCTTTTGGGGCCAACGTCCTGACTTTC. Protein: CASSLLSFGANVLTF.

This clonotype was seen many times. This chain uses TRBV7-9 with TRBJ2-1, with 8 bases that match TRBD2. This CDR3 is built from 16 residues. V was clipped by 3 bases and J by 0 bases; unmatched bases: 4. Germline assignment: CDR1 SEHNR and CDR2 FQNEAQ (reference sequence). The CDR3 DNA is TGTGCCAGCAGCTTGTCTCTAGCGGGCTCCTACAATGAGCAGTTCTTC. Translating it yields CASSLSLAGSYNEQFF.

This clonotype was detected many times. This CDR3 is CSAPSEAGEGGTQYF. The DNA for the CDR3 is TGCAGTGCCCCCTCGGAAGCGGGAGAGGGAGGGACCCAGTACTTC. This chain connects TRBV20-1 to TRBJ2-5; 8 nucleotides line up with TRBD2. Germline V gene lookup returns CDR1 DFQATT and CDR2 SNEGSKA (reference sequence). CDR3 length equals 15 residues. With 6 bases clipped from V and 7 bases from J, the junction kept 16 bases outside the gene matches.

Concerning this clonotype itself: A much larger clone is a single base away; this may be a read error. The chain links TRBV28 to TRBJ2-2; D is perhaps TRBD2 (5 bases). CDR3 length equals 11 residues. The germline CDR1 and CDR2 sequences are MDHEN and SYDVKM. The CDR3 DNA reads TGTGCCAGCAGGGAAACCGGGGAGCTGGTTTTT. Encoded protein: CASRETGELVF.

This clonotype was seen only a few times. The V and J genes are TRBV2 and TRBJ2-3, with TRBD1 as a possible D gene (6 bases). Trimming cost V 8 bases and J 5 bases, with 11 bases left between them. Germline lookup yields CDR1 SNHLY and CDR2 FYNNEI. The CDR3 has 12 amino acids. The CDR3 reads CASGGGGDTQYF. DNA for the CDR3: TGTGCCAGCGGGGGCGGCGGAGATACGCAGTATTTT.

This clonotype turned up a few times. The V call is TRBV6-1, the J call TRBJ2-7; 7 nucleotides line up with TRBD2. The length of the CDR3 is 13 residues. Trimming cost V 7 bases and J 3 bases; bases outside gene matches: 6. Per the germline V gene, CDR1 is MNHNS and CDR2 is SASEGT. The DNA of the CDR3 is TGTGCCAGCAAGACTAGCAACTACTACGAGCAGTACTTC. Protein sequence: CASKTSNYYEQYF.

V and J are TRBV7-9 and TRBJ1-4; D unresolved. V lost 1 base to trimming and J lost 0 bases, with 6 bases between them. The CDR3 is 15 residues long. In germline, CDR1 is SEHNR, CDR2 FQNEAQ (reference sequence). This CDR3 reads CASSLGGTTNEKLFF. The CDR3 nucleotides are TGTGCCAGCAGCTTAGGCGGAACAACTAATGAAAAACTGTTTTTT.

The chain couples TRBV13 to TRBJ2-1; the match to TRBD1 covers 7 bases. The CDR3 extends over 15 amino acids. J gave up 7 bases and V 5 bases, and 11 bases lay outside the gene matches. Germline CDR1 is PRHDT and CDR2 is FYEKMQ (reference sequence). The CDR3 sequence is CASSNRDSSTNEQFF. CDR3 nucleotides: TGTGCCAGCAGCAACCGGGACAGTTCGACAAATGAGCAGTTCTTC.

Only a few counts were recorded for this clonotype. The chain couples TRBV11-2 to TRBJ2-1, with TRBD2 matching 10 bases. Germline loops: CDR1 SGHAT, CDR2 FQNNGV. Losses at the gene ends were 6 bases for V and 3 bases for J; bases not matched to a gene: 8. The CDR3 length is 16 residues. CDR3 in DNA: TGTGCCAGCAGGCCGTCCGGGACTAGCGTCTACAATGAGCAGTTCTTC. Residues: CASRPSGTSVYNEQFF.

The chain links TRBV13 to TRBJ2-7; D is uncertain. CDR1 PRHDT and CDR2 FYEKMQ come from the germline V gene (reference sequence). This CDR3 has 16 amino acids. Trimming shortened V by 0 bases and J by 0 bases, and 12 bases separated the two germline ends. For the CDR3, the DNA is TGTGCCAGCAGCTTAGGGATGGACCTCCCCTCCTACGAGCAGTACTTC. Protein: CASSLGMDLPSYEQYF. Full variable domain (rest looked up from reference TRBV13 and TRBJ2-7): AAGVIQSPRHLIKEKRETATLKCYPIPRHDTVYWYQQGPGQDPQFLISFYEKMQSDKGSIPDRFSAQQFSDYHSELNMSSLELGDSALYFCASSLGMDLPSYEQYFGPGTRLTVT.

The J gene is TRBJ2-2, the V gene TRBV12-3 or TRBV12-4; TRBD2 agrees at 15 bases. J was trimmed by 7 bases and V by 10 bases; bases with no gene match: 22. This CDR3 region has 20 residues. The chain's CDR3 is CATHISWTSGGAVRDGELFF. The CDR3 bases are TGTGCCACCCATATTTCGTGGACTAGCGGGGGGGCCGTTCGAGACGGGGAGCTGTTTTTT.

This clonotype was seen repeatedly, ten times or more. The V gene is TRBV20-1, the J gene TRBJ2-3; TRBD2 aligns across 11 bases. Germline V lookup: CDR1 DFQATT, CDR2 SNEGSKA (reference sequence). J was trimmed by 7 bases and V by 0 bases; bases with no gene match: 15. This CDR3 is 18 amino acids long. The CDR3 DNA sequence: TGCAGTGCTAGAGAACTTAGACTTAGCGGGAGGGCGAGGAATACGCAGTATTTT. It translates to CSARELRLSGRARNTQYF.

This clonotype was recorded a few times. The rearrangement joins TRBV7-2 to TRBJ2-6, with D perhaps TRBD2 (5 bases). The CDR3 spans 17 residues. Trimming took off 1 base at V and 0 bases at J, with 10 bases between the two ends. Germline CDR1 is SGHTA and CDR2 is FQGNSA. In DNA form, the CDR3 reads TGTGCCAGCAGCTTAGTGTCGGGGAGCTCTGGGGCCAACGTCCTGACTTTC. This encodes CASSLVSGSSGANVLTF.